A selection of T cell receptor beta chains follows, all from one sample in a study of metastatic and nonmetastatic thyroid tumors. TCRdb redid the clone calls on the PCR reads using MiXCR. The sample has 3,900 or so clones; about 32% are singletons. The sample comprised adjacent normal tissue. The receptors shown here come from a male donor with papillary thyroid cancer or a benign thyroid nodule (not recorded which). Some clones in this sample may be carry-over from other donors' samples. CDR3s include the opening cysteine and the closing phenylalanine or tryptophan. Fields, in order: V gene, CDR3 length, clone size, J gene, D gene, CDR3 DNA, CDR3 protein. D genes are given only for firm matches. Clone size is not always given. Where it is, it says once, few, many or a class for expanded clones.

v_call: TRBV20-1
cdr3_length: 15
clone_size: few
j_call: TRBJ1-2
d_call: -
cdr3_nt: TGCAGTGCTAGAGATGGGAGACAGCCTAACTATGGCTACACCTTC
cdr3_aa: CSARDGRQPNYGYTF

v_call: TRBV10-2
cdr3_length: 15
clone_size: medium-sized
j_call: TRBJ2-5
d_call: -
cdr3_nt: TGCGCCAGCAGTGAGTCGGAACAGTCGGGAGAGACCCAGTACTTC
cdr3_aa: CASSESEQSGETQYF

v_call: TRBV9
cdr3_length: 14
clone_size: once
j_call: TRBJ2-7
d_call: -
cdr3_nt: TGTGCCAGCAGCGTAGCTTCAGGGCCGGCCGAGCAGTACTTC
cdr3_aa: CASSVASGPAEQYF

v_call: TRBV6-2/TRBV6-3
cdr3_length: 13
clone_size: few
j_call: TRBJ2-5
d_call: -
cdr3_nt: TGTGCCAGCAGGACTAGTTGGAGGGGGGCCCAGTACTTC
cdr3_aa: CASRTSWRGAQYF

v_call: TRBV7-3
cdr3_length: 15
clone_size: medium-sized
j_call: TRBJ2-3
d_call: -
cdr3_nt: TGTGCCAGCAGCTTAGTCTCAACCGGGACGGATACGCAGTATTTT
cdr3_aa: CASSLVSTGTDTQYF

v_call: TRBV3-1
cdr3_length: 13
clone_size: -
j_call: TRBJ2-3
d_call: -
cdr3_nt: TGTGCCAGCAGCCTTAGTCGACTAGATACGCAGTATTTT
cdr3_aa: CASSLSRLDTQYF

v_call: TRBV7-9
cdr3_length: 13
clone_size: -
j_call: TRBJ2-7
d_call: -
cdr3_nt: TGTGCCAGCAGCTTAGGCAGCCCCAACGAGCAGTACTTC
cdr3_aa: CASSLGSPNEQYF

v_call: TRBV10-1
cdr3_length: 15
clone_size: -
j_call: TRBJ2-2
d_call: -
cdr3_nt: TGCGCCAGCAGTGGCTTTAGGATCGGAACCGGGGAGCTGTTTTTT
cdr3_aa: CASSGFRIGTGELFF

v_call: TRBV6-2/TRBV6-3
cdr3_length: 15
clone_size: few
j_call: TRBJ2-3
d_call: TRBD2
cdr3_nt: TGTGCCAGCAGGGCCAGCGGGAGGTACACAGATACGCAGTATTTT
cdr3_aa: CASRASGRYTDTQYF

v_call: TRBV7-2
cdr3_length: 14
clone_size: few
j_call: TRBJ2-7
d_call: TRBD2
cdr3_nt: TGTGCCAGCAGCCTTAGCGGGATAAGCTACGAGCAGTACTTC
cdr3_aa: CASSLSGISYEQYF

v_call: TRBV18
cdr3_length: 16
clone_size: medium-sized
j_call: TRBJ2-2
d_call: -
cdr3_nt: TGTGCCAGCTCACCAGGCGCGGGAACGAACACCGGGGAGCTGTTTTTT
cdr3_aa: CASSPGAGTNTGELFF

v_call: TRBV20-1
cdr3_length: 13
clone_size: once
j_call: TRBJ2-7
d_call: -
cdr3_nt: TGCAGTGCTCGACGGGCTGGTCCCTACGAGCAGTACTTC
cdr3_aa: CSARRAGPYEQYF

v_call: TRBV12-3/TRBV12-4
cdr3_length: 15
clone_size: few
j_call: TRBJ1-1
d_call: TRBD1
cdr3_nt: TGTGCCAGCAGTTCCACCGGGACAGGGGGCACTGAAGCTTTCTTT
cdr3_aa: CASSSTGTGGTEAFF

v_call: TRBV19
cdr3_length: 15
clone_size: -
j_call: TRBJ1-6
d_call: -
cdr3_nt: TGTGCCAGTCTGCCAGGGAGCTCCTATAATTCACCCCTCCACTTT
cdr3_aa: CASLPGSSYNSPLHF

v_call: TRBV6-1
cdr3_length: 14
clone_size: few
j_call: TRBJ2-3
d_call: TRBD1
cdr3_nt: TGTGCCAGCCACGACAGGGTTTGGACAGATACGCAGTATTTT
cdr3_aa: CASHDRVWTDTQYF

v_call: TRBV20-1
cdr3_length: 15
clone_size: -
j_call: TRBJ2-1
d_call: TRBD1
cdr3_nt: TGCAGTGCTAGAGATACGACAGGGCTGGGAAGTGAGCAGTTCTTC
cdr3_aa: CSARDTTGLGSEQFF

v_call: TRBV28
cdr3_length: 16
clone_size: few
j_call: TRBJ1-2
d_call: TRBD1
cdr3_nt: TGTGCCAGCAGTTTAGGGGGACAGTCGGGCACCTATGGCTACACCTTC
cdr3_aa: CASSLGGQSGTYGYTF

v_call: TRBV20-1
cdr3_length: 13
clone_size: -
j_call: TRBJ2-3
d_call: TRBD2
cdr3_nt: TGCAGTGCTAATTTCGCGGGAGCTTATACGCAGTATTTT
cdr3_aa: CSANFAGAYTQYF

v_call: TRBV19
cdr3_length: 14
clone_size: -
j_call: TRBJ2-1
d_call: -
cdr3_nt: TGTGCCAGTAGTATAGGGCCCGGAGGGTATGAGCAGTTCTTC
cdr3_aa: CASSIGPGGYEQFF

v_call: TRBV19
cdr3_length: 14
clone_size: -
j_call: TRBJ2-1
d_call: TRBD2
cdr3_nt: TGTGCCAGTAGCGGGGAGGGTATTTTGGATGAGCAGTTCTTC
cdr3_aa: CASSGEGILDEQFF

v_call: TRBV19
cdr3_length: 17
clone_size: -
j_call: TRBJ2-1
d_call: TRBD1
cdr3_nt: TGTGCCAGTAGTATACCCTCCCGACAGGGCCGGGGTAATGAGCAGTTCTTC
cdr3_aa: CASSIPSRQGRGNEQFF

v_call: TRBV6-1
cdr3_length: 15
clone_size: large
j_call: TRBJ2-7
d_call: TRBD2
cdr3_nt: TGTGCCAGCAGTGAAGATAGCGGGAGCTCCTACGAGCAGTACTTC
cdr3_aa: CASSEDSGSSYEQYF

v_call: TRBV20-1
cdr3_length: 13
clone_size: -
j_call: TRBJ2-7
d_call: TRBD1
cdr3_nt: TGCAGTGCTAGAGGAGACAGGGGAGCCGAGCAGTACTTC
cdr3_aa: CSARGDRGAEQYF

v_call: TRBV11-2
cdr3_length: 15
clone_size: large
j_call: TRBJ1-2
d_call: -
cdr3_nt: TGTGCCAGCAGCTCTGGTTGGGGGGGTAACTATGGCTACACCTTC
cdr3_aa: CASSSGWGGNYGYTF

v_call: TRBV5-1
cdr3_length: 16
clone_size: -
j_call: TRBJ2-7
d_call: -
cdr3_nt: TGCGCCAGCAGCCGGAATATTGGGGGCGTCGTTTACGAGCAGTACTTC
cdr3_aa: CASSRNIGGVVYEQYF

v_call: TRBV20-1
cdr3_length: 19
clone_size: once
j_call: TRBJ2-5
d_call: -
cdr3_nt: TGCAGTGCTAGAGGATTAATCAGGAAAACCTTGACGTTCATAGAGACCCAGTACTTC
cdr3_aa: CSARGLIRKTLTFIETQYF

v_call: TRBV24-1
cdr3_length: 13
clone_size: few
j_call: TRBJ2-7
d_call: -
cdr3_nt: TGTGCCACCATGAAACAGCGATACTACGAGCAGTACTTC
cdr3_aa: CATMKQRYYEQYF

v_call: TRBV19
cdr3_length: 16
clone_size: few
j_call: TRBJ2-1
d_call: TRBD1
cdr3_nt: TGTGCCAGTAGCCGAGGGACAGGGAGGGCCTACAATGAGCAGTTCTTC
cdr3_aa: CASSRGTGRAYNEQFF

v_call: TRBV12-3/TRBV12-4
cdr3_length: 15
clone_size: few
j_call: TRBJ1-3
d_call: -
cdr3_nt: TGTGCCAGCAGGGTCGGCAGCCTCTCTGGAAACACCATATATTTT
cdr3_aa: CASRVGSLSGNTIYF

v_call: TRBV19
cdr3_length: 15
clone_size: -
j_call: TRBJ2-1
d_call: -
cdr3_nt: TGTGCCAGTAGTAGGTCAGTAGGCTCCTACAATGAGCAGTTCTTC
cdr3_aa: CASSRSVGSYNEQFF

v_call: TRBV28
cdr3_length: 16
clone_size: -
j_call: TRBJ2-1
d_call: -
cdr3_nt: TGTGCCAGCAGTTTATTCTCAGGGTTCCCTGTCAATGAGCAGTTCTTC
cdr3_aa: CASSLFSGFPVNEQFF

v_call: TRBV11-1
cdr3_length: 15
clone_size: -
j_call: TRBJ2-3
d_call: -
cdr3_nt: TGTGCCAGCAGCTTTGTTGGGAGTTACACAGATACGCAGTATTTT
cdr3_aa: CASSFVGSYTDTQYF

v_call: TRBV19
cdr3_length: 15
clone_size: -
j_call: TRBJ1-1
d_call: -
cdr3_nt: TGTGCCAGTAGTACCCGTAAGGTATTGAACACTGAAGCTTTCTTT
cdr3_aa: CASSTRKVLNTEAFF

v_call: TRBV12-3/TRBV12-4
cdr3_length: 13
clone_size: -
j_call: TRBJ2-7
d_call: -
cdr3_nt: TGTGCCAGCAGCAACAGTGCTACCTACGAGCAGTACTTC
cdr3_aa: CASSNSATYEQYF

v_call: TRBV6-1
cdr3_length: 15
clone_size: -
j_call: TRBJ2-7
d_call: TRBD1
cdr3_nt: TGTGCCAGCAGCTTCTTGGACAGGTTTAACTACGAGCAGTACTTC
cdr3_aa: CASSFLDRFNYEQYF

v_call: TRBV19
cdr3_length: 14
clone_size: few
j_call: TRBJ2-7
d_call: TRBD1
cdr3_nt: TGTGCCAGTAGCCGGACAGGGGGCTCCTACGAGCAGTACTTC
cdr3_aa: CASSRTGGSYEQYF

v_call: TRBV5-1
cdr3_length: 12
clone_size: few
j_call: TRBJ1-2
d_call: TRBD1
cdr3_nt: TGCGCCAGCAGCAGAGACAGGGGCGGCTACACCTTC
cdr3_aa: CASSRDRGGYTF

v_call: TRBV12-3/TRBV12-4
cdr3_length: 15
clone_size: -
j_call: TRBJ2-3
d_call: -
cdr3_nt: TGTGCCAGCAGTCCCCGACAGGTTAGCACAGATACGCAGTATTTT
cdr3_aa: CASSPRQVSTDTQYF

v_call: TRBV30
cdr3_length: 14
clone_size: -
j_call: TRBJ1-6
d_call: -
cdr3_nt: TGTGCCTGGAATGACGGGGGGCGTAATTCACCCCTCCACTTT
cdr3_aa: CAWNDGGRNSPLHF

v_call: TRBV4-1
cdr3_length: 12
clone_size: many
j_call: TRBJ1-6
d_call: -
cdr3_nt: TGCGCCAGCAGCCAGGGTAATTCACCCCTCCACTTT
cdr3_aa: CASSQGNSPLHF

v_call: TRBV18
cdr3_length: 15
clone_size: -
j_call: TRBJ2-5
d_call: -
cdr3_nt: TGTGCCAGCTCACGGGAAGGGACCTACCAAGAGACCCAGTACTTC
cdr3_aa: CASSREGTYQETQYF

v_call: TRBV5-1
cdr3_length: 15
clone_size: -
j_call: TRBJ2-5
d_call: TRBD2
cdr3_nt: TGCGCCAGCAGCGTCGGGACTAGCGGACAAGAGACCCAGTACTTC
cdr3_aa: CASSVGTSGQETQYF

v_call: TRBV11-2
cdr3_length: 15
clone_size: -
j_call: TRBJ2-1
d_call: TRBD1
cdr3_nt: TGTGCCAGCAGCTTAGGGGGACAGACTTTCAATGAGCAGTTCTTC
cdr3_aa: CASSLGGQTFNEQFF

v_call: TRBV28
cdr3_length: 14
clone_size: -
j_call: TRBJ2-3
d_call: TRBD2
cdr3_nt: TGTGCCAGCAGATTACGACTAGCCGCAGATACGCAGTATTTT
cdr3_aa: CASRLRLAADTQYF

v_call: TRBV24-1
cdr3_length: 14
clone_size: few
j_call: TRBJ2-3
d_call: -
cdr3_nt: TGTGCCACCACGTCAGGGGCCCCCTCCGATACGCAGTATTTT
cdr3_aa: CATTSGAPSDTQYF

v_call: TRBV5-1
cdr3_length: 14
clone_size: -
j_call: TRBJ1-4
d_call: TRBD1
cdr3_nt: TGCGCCAGCAGCTTGGATGGACAGGGTGGAAAACTGTTTTTT
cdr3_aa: CASSLDGQGGKLFF

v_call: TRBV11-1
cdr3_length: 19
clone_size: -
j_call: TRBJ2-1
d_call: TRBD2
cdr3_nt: TGTGCCAGCAGCTTAGCCTCACTAGCGGGGGGGCGAGGATACAATGAGCAGTTCTTC
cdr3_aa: CASSLASLAGGRGYNEQFF

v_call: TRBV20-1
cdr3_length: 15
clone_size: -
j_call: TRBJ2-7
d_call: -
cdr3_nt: TGCAGTGCTAGGCCCCCTAATGGGAGGACCGAAGAGCAGTACTTC
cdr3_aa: CSARPPNGRTEEQYF

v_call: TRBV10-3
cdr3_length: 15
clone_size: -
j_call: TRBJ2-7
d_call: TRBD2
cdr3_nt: TGTGCCATCAGTGGTTTAGGACTAGCGGCTAGGGAGCAGTACTTC
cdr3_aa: CAISGLGLAAREQYF